This TCR beta chain was captured in a study of beta chain features in type 1 diabetes. Study-level points and caveats: Researchers reported that naive, central memory and Treg TCRB repertoires appeared more similar in patients than in healthy donors.

Deletions cut 7 bases from V and 0 bases from J, with 14 bases between. The CDR3 extends over 15 amino acids. Looked up from germline, CDR1 is MNHNS and CDR2 is SASEGT. Investigators reverse transcribed all isolated RNA, so they sequenced expressed TCRB transcripts. The average output of naive, central memory and regulatory T cell samples was around 3.5 million reads. Some clones are missing from TCRdb's copy, which holds only in-frame ones; the method was immunoSEQ multiplex PCR. In the table there are about 300,000 clones, roughly 8% of which are singletons. In its sample, this clone was seen a few times. What it recognizes is unknown.

The sequenced sample was central memory CD4+ T cells from blood. This sequence was found in a woman aged 18 to 35 in good health. The chain employs TRBV6-1 and TRBJ2-3, with a weak D call TRBD2 (6 bases). The CDR3 bases are TGTGCCAGCACTCCTCGGGGGATTAGCACAGATACGCAGTATTTT. It is translated as CASTPRGISTDTQYF.